The present T cell receptor beta chain was sequenced within a study of PD-1 blockade in classical Hodgkin lymphoma. CDR3 length: 11 residues. Germline lookup yields CDR1 MNHEY and CDR2 SVGAGI. V was cut by 6 bases and J by 7 bases, with 8 bases left in between. Here immunoSEQ multiplex PCR was the method, and the copy in TCRdb shows in-frame clones only, minus some. The sample includes roughly 3,000 clones, 75% seen only once; the top ten take approximately 24%. As for time point: cycle 4 day 1 (C4D1), after more than 5 weeks of nivolumab. The patients all showed relapse after autologous stem cell transplantation, while their brentuximab vedotin exposure varied. The investigators isolated CD8+ T cells from thawed PBMCs using magnetic negative selection.

The receptor was isolated from a human donor with classical Hodgkin lymphoma. The chain carries TRBV6-5 and TRBJ2-3; no clear D gene. The input for sequencing was CD8+ T cells from blood, taken before the fourth cycle of nivolumab. CDR3 loop: CASSFGNTQYF. DNA for the CDR3: TGTGCCAGCAGCTTCGGAAATACGCAGTATTTT.